This T cell receptor beta chain derives from a study of radiotherapy plus CTLA-4 blockade in lung cancer. Across the whole study: Among patients, roughly 18% showed objective responses, and about 31% had disease control. Notes on the study in general: Early blood T cell clone dynamics, with interferon-beta, were reported to best predict response. An expansion of tumor-derived TCR clones occurred in blood after radiotherapy plus ipilimumab.

Unmatched junction bases numbered 2, after V lost 0 bases and J lost 4 bases. CDR1 is MGHRA, CDR2 YSYEKL, per germline. This CDR3 spans 15 amino acids. Details on this clone: Its specificity is unknown.

Those patients who had chemo-refractory metastatic non-small-cell lung cancer were given focal radiation along with CTLA-4 blockade through ipilimumab. The method was immunoSEQ multiplex PCR; TCRdb's version includes in-frame clones alone and lacks a portion of them. Here the sample spans about 120,000 clones, approximately 90% being singletons. The sequence came from a human donor with non-small cell lung cancer that progressed on radiotherapy plus ipilimumab. The sequences come from peripheral blood, collected from a patient treated with radiotherapy plus ipilimumab. The chain is built from TRBV4-1 and TRBJ2-3; TRBD2 matches 9 bases. CDR3 nucleotides: TGCGCCAGCAGCCAAGATTGGACTAGCGCAGATACGCAGTATTTT. It encodes CASSQDWTSADTQYF.